This record concerns one T cell receptor (beta chain) sequence. The antigen remains unidentified. This sample was included in a study of T cells after yellow fever vaccination. Findings and caveats of the study: CD4 and CD8 compartments shared a small share of clonotypes, likely from convergent recombination. Abundant clonotypes from the bulk population could have been carried over as contaminants into FACS-sorted repertoires.

CDR1 is SGHVS and CDR2 is FNYEAQ in the germline V gene. The CDR3 runs 14 residues. V shed 4 bases and J 4 bases; nucleotides not matched to a gene: 4. The 5'RACE template-switching step produced TCR cDNA and added a universal primer site and UMIs. TCRdb reanalysed the 5' RACE reads using MiXCR and keeps one entry per CDR3 protein. Of 250,000 to 400,000 distinct CDR3 sequences listed, approximately 4% are singletons. This clonotype was sampled from a man younger than 35 who received the YFV17D yellow fever vaccine. Sequenced material: PBMCs, taken 5 days after the yellow fever booster vaccination. The chain recombines TRBV7-6 with TRBJ2-3, with 8 bases matching TRBD2. The CDR3 nucleotides read TGTGCCAGCAGCTCCGGGGGGGGGGCAGATACGCAGTATTTT. Residues: CASSSGGGADTQYF.